The present TCR beta chain was sequenced within a study of blood T cell repertoires in COVID-19. Under the authors' procedure: Amplification of reference gene primers provided the estimated nucleated cell counts. Repertoires were generated with immunoSEQ multiplex PCR, while TCRdb's copy carries only in-frame clones and drops some. V and J calls plus clone size are reproduced from that table; the DNA served to infer D and trimming. The sample includes 110,000 or so clones, 70% to 90% of them seen just once. The V and J ends lost 2 bases and 4 bases, in that order; junction bases with no gene match: 7. CDR1 and CDR2 from the germline V gene are SGDLS and YYNGEE. This CDR3 has 15 residues. This clone was seen once.

The TCR originated in a man aged 40-55 years with acute or convalescent COVID-19. This chain uses TRBV9 with TRBJ2-3; 7 bases align to TRBD1. The sequenced material came from peripheral blood. Here the CDR3 reads CASSVTGVRADTQYF. As DNA, the CDR3 is TGTGCCAGCAGCGTCACAGGGGTGAGGGCAGATACGCAGTATTTT.